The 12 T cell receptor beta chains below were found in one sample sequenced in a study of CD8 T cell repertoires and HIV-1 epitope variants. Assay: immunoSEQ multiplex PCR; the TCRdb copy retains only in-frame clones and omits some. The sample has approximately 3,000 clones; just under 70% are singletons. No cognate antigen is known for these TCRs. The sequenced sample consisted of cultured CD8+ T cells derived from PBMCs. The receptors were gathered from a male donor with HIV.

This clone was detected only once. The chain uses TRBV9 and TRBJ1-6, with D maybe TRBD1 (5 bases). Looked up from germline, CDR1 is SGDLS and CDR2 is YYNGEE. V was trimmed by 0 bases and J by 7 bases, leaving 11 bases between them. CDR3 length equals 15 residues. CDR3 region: CASSVAAGRNSPLHF. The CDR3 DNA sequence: TGTGCCAGCAGCGTAGCGGCAGGGAGGAATTCACCCCTCCACTTT.

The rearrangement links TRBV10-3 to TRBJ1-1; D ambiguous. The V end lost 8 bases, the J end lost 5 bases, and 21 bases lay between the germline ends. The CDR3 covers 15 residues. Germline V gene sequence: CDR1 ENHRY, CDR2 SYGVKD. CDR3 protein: CAILDPFSPWTEAFF. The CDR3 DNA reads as TGTGCCATCCTGGACCCTTTCTCGCCGTGGACTGAAGCTTTCTTT.

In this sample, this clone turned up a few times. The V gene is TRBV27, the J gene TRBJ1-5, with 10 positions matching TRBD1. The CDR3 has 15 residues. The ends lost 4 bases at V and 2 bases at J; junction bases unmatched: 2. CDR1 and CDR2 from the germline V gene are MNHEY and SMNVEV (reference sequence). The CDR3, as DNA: TGTGCCAGCAGTTCCGGGACAGGGGGCAATCAGCCCCAGCATTTT. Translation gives CASSSGTGGNQPQHF.

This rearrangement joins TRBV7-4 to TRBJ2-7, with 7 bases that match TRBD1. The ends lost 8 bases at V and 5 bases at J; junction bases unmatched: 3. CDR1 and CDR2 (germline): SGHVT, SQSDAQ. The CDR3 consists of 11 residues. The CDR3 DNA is TGTGCCAGCGCAACAGGGGACGAGCAGTACTTC. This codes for CASATGDEQYF.

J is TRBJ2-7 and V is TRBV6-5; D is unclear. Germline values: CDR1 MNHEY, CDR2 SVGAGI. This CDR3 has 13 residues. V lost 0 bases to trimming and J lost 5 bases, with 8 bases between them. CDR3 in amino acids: CASSYSAPDEQYF. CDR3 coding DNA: TGTGCCAGCAGTTACTCGGCCCCAGACGAGCAGTACTTC.

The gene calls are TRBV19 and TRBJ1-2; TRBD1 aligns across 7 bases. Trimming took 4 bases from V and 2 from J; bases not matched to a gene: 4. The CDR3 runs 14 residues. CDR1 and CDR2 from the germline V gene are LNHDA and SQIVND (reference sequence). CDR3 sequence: CASSNRGPNYGYTF. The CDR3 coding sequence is TGTGCCAGTAGTAACAGGGGACCCAACTATGGCTACACCTTC. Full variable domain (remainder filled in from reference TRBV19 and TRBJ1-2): DGGITQSPKYLFRKEGQNVTLSCEQNLNHDAMYWYRQDPGQGLRLIYYSQIVNDFQKGDIAEGYSVSREKKESFPLTVTSAQKNPTAFYLCASSNRGPNYGYTFGSGTRLTVV.

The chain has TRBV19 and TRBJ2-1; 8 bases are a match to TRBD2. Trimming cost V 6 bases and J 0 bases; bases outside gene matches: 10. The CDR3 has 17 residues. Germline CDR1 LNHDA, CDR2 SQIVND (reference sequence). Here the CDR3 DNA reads TGTGCCAGTAGGTGGCGGGGGGACGTGAGCTCCTACAATGAGCAGTTCTTC. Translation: CASRWRGDVSSYNEQFF.

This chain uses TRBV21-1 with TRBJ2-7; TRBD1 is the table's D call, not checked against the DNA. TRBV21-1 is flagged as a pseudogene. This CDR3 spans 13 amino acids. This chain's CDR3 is CASSTYRGYEQYF. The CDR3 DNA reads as TGTGCCAGCAGCACCTACAGGGGTTACGAGCAGTACTTC.

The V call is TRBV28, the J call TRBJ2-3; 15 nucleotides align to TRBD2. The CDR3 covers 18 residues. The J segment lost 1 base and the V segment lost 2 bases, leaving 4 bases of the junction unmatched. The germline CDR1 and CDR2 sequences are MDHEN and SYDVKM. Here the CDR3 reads CASSLGLAGGIGTDTQYF. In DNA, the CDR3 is TGTGCCAGCAGTTTAGGACTAGCGGGGGGGATCGGCACAGATACGCAGTATTTT.

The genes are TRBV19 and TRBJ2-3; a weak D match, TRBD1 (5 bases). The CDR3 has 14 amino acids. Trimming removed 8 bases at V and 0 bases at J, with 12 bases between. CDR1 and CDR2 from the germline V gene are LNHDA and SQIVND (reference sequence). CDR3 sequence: CASADKFSTDTQYF. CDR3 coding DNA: TGTGCCAGTGCGGACAAGTTTAGCACAGATACGCAGTATTTT.

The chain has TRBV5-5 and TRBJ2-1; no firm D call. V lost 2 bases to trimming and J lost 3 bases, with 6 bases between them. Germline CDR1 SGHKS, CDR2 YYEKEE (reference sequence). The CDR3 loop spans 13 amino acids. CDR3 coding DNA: TGTGCCAGCAGCTTCGGCAGCTACAATGAGCAGTTCTTC. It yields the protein CASSFGSYNEQFF.

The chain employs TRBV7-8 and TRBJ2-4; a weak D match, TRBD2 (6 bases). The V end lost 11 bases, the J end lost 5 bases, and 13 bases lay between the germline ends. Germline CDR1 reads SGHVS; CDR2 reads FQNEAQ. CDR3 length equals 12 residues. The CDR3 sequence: CALGEDQNIQYF. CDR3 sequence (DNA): TGTGCCTTGGGGGAGGACCAAAACATTCAGTACTTC.